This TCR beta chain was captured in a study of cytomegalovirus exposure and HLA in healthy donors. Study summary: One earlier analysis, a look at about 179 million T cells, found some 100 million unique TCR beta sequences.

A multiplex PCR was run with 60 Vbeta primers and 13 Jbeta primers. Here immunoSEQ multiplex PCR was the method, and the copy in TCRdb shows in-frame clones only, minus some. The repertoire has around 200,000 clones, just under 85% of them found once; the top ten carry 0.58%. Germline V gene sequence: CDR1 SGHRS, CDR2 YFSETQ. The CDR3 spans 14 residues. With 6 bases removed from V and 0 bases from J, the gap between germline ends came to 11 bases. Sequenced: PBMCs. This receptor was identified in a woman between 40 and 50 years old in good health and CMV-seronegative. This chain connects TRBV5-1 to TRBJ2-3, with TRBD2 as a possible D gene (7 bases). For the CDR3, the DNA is TGCGCCAGCAAAGGGGGGGAGAGCACAGATACGCAGTATTTT. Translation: CASKGGESTDTQYF.